This T cell receptor beta chain was sequenced during a study of blood T cell repertoires in COVID-19. As for the study in general: Collection of acute and convalescent COVID-19 samples took place in the United States, Italy and Spain. From T cells, B-cell-depleted T cells, or PBMCs came the material, which was cDNA or gDNA.

The table lists this clone with a count of one. V was shortened by 7 bases and J by 4 bases, with 10 bases between the two germline ends. The CDR3 extends over 12 amino acids. Germline CDR1 reads MDHEN; CDR2 reads SYDVKM. Original processing notes: Estimation of nucleated cell counts relied on the amplification of reference gene primers. Assay: immunoSEQ multiplex PCR; the TCRdb copy retains only in-frame clones and omits some. V, J and clone size derive from that table, while D and trimming were established from the DNA sequence. This repertoire shows 250,000 or so clones, 70% to 90% found once; its top ten account for 6.2%.

The genes are TRBV28 and TRBJ1-2; D is uncertain. Sequenced material: peripheral blood. The receptor comes from a man aged 55 to 70 with acute or convalescent COVID-19. CDR3 in amino acids: CASKRVGYGYTF. The CDR3 coding sequence is TGTGCCAGCAAGAGGGTAGGCTATGGCTACACCTTC.